The clone carrying this T cell receptor (beta chain) showed up many times. It may be a read error: a sequence one base away is much more abundant. The record originates from a study of T cells in Graves' hyperthyroidism and ophthalmopathy. Study-level background: The blood sample was taken at first diagnosis, before treatment began.

Researchers amplified the TCR beta CDR3 regions from RNA transcripts. The TCR CDR3 first-round RT-PCR relied on the HTBI primer set. TCRdb used MiXCR to reprocess the multiplex PCR reads, holding one entry per CDR3 protein. Of about 520,000 distinct CDR3 sequences listed, less than 25% are singletons. Patients with uncontrolled infections, other autoimmune diseases, pregnancy or lactation were excluded. V lost 2 bases and J lost 2; bases outside the gene matches: 14. The CDR3 has 18 residues. The sequencing sample was made of blood. The chain joins TRBV12-3 or TRBV12-4 to TRBJ2-7; 8 positions agree with TRBD2. The receptor comes from a woman younger than 45 with Graves' ophthalmopathy. The CDR3 DNA reads as TGTGCCAGCAGTTTATCTGGCGGGGGGCCCGTAAGTACCTACGAGCAGTACTTC. Protein: CASSLSGGGPVSTYEQYF.